The 8 T cell receptor beta chains below were found in one sample sequenced in a study of cytomegalovirus exposure and HLA in healthy donors. Primers: 60 Vbeta forward and 13 Jbeta reverse. Some clones are missing from TCRdb's copy, which holds only in-frame ones; the method was immunoSEQ multiplex PCR. The table records some 180,000 clones, over 9.5% of them present only once. Material: PBMCs. These receptors all come from a man aged 50-59 years in good health and CMV-seropositive.

This clone was detected a few times. The chain combines TRBV30 with TRBJ1-1; no clear D. CDR1 and CDR2 from the germline V gene are GTSNPN and SVGIG (reference sequence). This CDR3 has 13 amino acids. V was pared by 3 bases and J by 0 bases, with 8 bases between. As DNA, the CDR3 is TGTGCCTGGAGGATCCAGGTGAACACTGAAGCTTTCTTT. This encodes CAWRIQVNTEAFF.

This clone was observed a handful of times. The chain couples TRBV18 to TRBJ1-5; a possible D gene is TRBD1 (5 bases). This CDR3 region has 14 residues. CDR1 KGHSH and CDR2 LQKENI come from the germline V gene. The V end lost 2 bases, the J end lost 6 bases, and 11 bases lay between the germline ends. The DNA of the CDR3 is TGTGCCAGCTCACCAGGCAGGGAAAGTCAGCCCCAGCATTTT. Protein sequence: CASSPGRESQPQHF.

This clone has a handful of counts. The J gene is TRBJ1-4, the V gene TRBV5-1; the match to TRBD1 covers 7 bases. The CDR3 is 16 residues long. Unmatched junction bases numbered 10, after V lost 0 bases and J lost 8 bases. Germline CDR1 and CDR2: SGHRS and YFSETQ. CDR3 nucleotide sequence: TGCGCCAGCAGCTTGGGAGGAGGAGGGGGCATAGAAAAACTGTTTTTT. As protein: CASSLGGGGGIEKLFF.

The chain is built from TRBV5-4 and TRBJ1-6; 10 positions agree with TRBD1. The CDR3 sequence is 15 residues long. The V and J ends lost 4 bases and 11 bases, in that order; junction bases with no gene match: 9. The germline gives CDR1 SGHNT, CDR2 YYREEE (reference sequence). CDR3 in DNA: TGTGCCAGCAGCCAGGGCCGGGACAGGGGTCCACCCCTCCACTTT. Translated, it gives CASSQGRDRGPPLHF.

The chain joins TRBV15 to TRBJ2-1; TRBD2 aligns across 9 bases. The V segment lost 2 bases and the J segment 2 bases; nucleotides outside the gene matches: 1. CDR1 LNHNV and CDR2 YYDKDF come from the germline V gene (reference sequence). The CDR3 consists of 15 residues. The CDR3 DNA reads TGTGCCACCAGCAGAAGCGGGGGGACCTACAATGAGCAGTTCTTC. It is translated as CATSRSGGTYNEQFF.

This clone occurred a few times. J is TRBJ2-1 and V is TRBV29-1; D is unclear. In germline, CDR1 is SQVTM, CDR2 ANQGSEA. The V gene lost 3 bases and the J gene lost 7 bases, with 10 bases spanning the gap. The CDR3 has 12 residues. The CDR3 loop is CSVDLTVNEQFF. CDR3 in DNA: TGCAGCGTTGACCTAACCGTTAATGAGCAGTTCTTC.

The chain combines TRBV27 with TRBJ2-7; 10 positions agree with TRBD1. Germline V gives CDR1 MNHEY, CDR2 SMNVEV (reference sequence). The V segment lost 5 bases and the J segment 3 bases; nucleotides outside the gene matches: 7. CDR3 length equals 15 residues. The CDR3 sequence is CASSPLGQGFYEQYF. As DNA, the CDR3 is TGTGCCAGCAGTCCACTGGGACAGGGGTTCTACGAGCAGTACTTC.

Only a few counts were recorded for this clone. The chain has TRBV12-5 and TRBJ1-1, with D hard to call. This CDR3 is 15 amino acids long. V dropped 2 bases and J dropped 7 bases, with 17 bases sitting between them. The germline V gene encodes CDR1 LGHNT and CDR2 FRNRAP. In nucleotides, the CDR3 is TGTGCTAGTGGTTTGTCACGACCCTTTAGCGGTGAAGCTTTCTTT. Protein: CASGLSRPFSGEAFF.